The rows below give T cell receptor beta chains drawn from one sample of a study of blood T cell repertoires in COVID-19. Data came from immunoSEQ multiplex PCR; TCRdb stores just in-frame clones and leaves some out. The sample includes 300,000 to 400,000 clones, roughly 90% of them seen just once. The sample was PBMCs or T cells enriched from blood (not recorded which). These receptors all stem from a woman aged 25 to 45 who had been exposed to COVID-19. Both conserved end residues are part of each CDR3. D genes are given only for firm matches. Only part of the rows carry a size: once, few, many, or a class if the clone is expanded.

V	size	D	J	CDR3	DNA
TRBV7-3	.	TRBD2	TRBJ2-6	CASSLLGGTGANVLTF	TGTGCCAGCAGCTTATTGGGAGGGACTGGGGCCAACGTCCTGACTTTC
TRBV11-1	few	.	TRBJ1-1	CASSTSRYTEAFF	TGTGCCAGCAGCACTTCTCGGTACACTGAAGCTTTCTTT
TRBV6-4	.	.	TRBJ1-1	CASSLNRNTEAFF	TGTGCCAGCAGTTTGAACAGGAACACTGAAGCTTTCTTT
TRBV3-1/TRBV3-2	.	.	TRBJ2-3	CASRRSGVLVSTDTQYF	TGTGCCAGCAGGCGCTCAGGGGTCCTCGTCTCCACAGATACGCAGTATTTT
TRBV2	.	TRBD1	TRBJ1-2	CASHGQGGGYTF	TGTGCCAGCCACGGACAGGGGGGTGGCTACACCTTC
TRBV13	.	.	TRBJ2-7	CASRYRSSYEQYF	TGTGCCAGCAGATACAGGAGCTCCTACGAGCAGTACTTC
TRBV6-5	.	.	TRBJ1-1	CASSQRNTEAFF	TGTGCCAGCAGTCAGCGGAACACTGAAGCTTTCTTT
TRBV10-3	.	TRBD1	TRBJ2-7	CAISDPTGGSYEQYF	TGTGCCATCAGTGACCCGACAGGGGGTTCGTACGAGCAGTACTTC
TRBV6-9	.	.	TRBJ2-5	CASSPPGETQYF	TGTGCCAGCAGCCCACCAGGGGAAACCCAGTACTTC
TRBV7-9	.	TRBD1	TRBJ1-2	CASSFVQGVDDGYTF	TGTGCCAGCAGCTTCGTACAGGGGGTAGATGATGGCTACACCTTC
TRBV21-1	.	.	TRBJ1-5	CASEDRGPQPQHF	TGTGCCAGCGAAGACAGGGGGCCTCAGCCCCAGCATTTT
TRBV6-2/TRBV6-3	.	TRBD1	TRBJ1-2	CASSYADRGRLGYTF	TGTGCCAGCAGTTACGCGGACAGGGGGCGCCTGGGCTACACCTTC
TRBV4-1	.	TRBD2	TRBJ2-5	CASSQGNKLAETQYF	TGCGCCAGCAGCCAAGGGAACAAACTAGCGGAGACCCAGTACTTC
TRBV7-9	.	TRBD2	TRBJ2-2	CASSSPGASGANTGELFF	TGTGCCAGCAGCTCCCCGGGAGCTAGCGGGGCGAACACCGGGGAGCTGTTTTTT
TRBV7-2	.	TRBD2	TRBJ2-1	CASRPVSGGYYNEQFF	TGTGCCAGCAGGCCTGTTAGCGGGGGCTACTACAATGAGCAGTTCTTC
TRBV19	.	TRBD1	TRBJ1-4	CASSIRSWDRDEKLFF	TGTGCCAGTAGTATTCGTTCATGGGACAGGGATGAAAAACTGTTTTTT
TRBV5-4	.	TRBD1	TRBJ2-3	CASSPGTGRTDTQYF	TGTGCCAGCAGCCCCGGGACAGGGCGCACAGATACGCAGTATTTT
TRBV5-6	.	.	TRBJ2-5	CASSLGGGQETQYF	TGTGCCAGCAGCCTAGGAGGCGGGCAAGAGACCCAGTACTTC
TRBV7-9	.	TRBD2	TRBJ2-7	CASSLGIAGSSYEQYF	TGTGCCAGCAGCTTGGGGATAGCGGGAAGCTCCTACGAGCAGTACTTC
TRBV7-2	once	TRBD1	TRBJ1-2	CASSSTGTGGRGYTF	TGTGCCAGCAGCTCAACCGGGACAGGGGGCAGGGGCTACACCTTC
TRBV4-3	.	TRBD2	TRBJ2-2	CASSQELRGMNTGELFF	TGCGCCAGCAGCCAAGAGCTGCGGGGGATGAACACCGGGGAGCTGTTTTTT
TRBV18	.	TRBD1	TRBJ2-2	CASSPGQGSTGELFF	TGTGCCAGCTCGCCGGGACAGGGATCCACCGGGGAGCTGTTTTTT
TRBV18	.	.	TRBJ1-4	CASSPEQGHNEKLFF	TGTGCCAGCTCACCGGAACAGGGACATAATGAAAAACTGTTTTTT
TRBV13	.	.	TRBJ1-3	CASSLGVRNTIYF	TGTGCCAGCAGCTTAGGCGTCCGAAACACCATATATTTT
TRBV4-1	few	.	TRBJ1-5	CASSRGSKSDQPQHF	TGCGCCAGCAGCCGTGGGAGTAAGAGTGATCAGCCCCAGCATTTT
TRBV5-1	.	.	TRBJ2-1	CASAKGTGSSYNEQFF	TGCGCCAGCGCCAAGGGAACAGGGTCCTCCTACAATGAGCAGTTCTTC
TRBV6-5	.	.	TRBJ1-4	CASSRGGAEKLFF	TGTGCCAGCAGTCGAGGGGGGGCGGAAAAACTGTTTTTT
TRBV11-2	.	.	TRBJ1-1	CASSLEELWNTEAFF	TGTGCCAGCAGCTTAGAGGAGTTGTGGAACACTGAAGCTTTCTTT
TRBV11-3	.	TRBD1	TRBJ2-5	CASSSGQNQETQYF	TGTGCCAGCAGCTCGGGACAGAACCAAGAGACCCAGTACTTC
TRBV7-2	.	TRBD2	TRBJ2-5	CASSSDPGLAGGSGTQYF	TGTGCCAGCAGCTCCGACCCGGGACTAGCGGGGGGCTCGGGGACCCAGTACTTC
TRBV6-4	.	TRBD1	TRBJ1-1	CASSDAAGGKTEAFF	TGTGCCAGCAGTGACGCGGCAGGGGGTAAAACTGAAGCTTTCTTT
TRBV6-5	few	TRBD1	TRBJ2-7	CASSYLRGQVLNF	TGTGCCAGCAGTTACTTACGAGGACAGGTCCTGAATTTC
TRBV7-9	.	.	TRBJ2-5	CASSGILGHSQETQYF	TGTGCCAGCAGCGGAATATTAGGACATTCCCAAGAGACCCAGTACTTC
TRBV7-3	.	TRBD1	TRBJ2-2	CASSLFLRGTGELFF	TGTGCCAGCAGCTTATTTCTCAGGGGGACCGGGGAGCTGTTTTTT
TRBV11-3	.	.	TRBJ2-2	CASSLYTQGIGELFF	TGTGCCAGCAGCTTATATACCCAGGGGATCGGGGAGCTGTTTTTT